This TCR beta chain was sequenced for a study of T cells of healthy individuals. TCRdb re-called the 5' RACE reads with MiXCR, one entry per CDR3 protein. The sample yields 90,000 to 100,000 distinct CDR3 sequences, 15% to 20% seen once. This CDR3 comprises 15 residues. The germline CDR1 and CDR2 sequences are MDHEN and SYDVKM. The V end lost 5 bases, the J end lost 0 bases, and 8 bases lay between the germline ends. This clonotype was seen ten or more times. The receptor's source is a human donor in good health. The rearrangement links TRBV28 to TRBJ2-6; D unclear. CDR3 region: CASSLIGSGANVLTF. DNA for the CDR3: TGTGCCAGCAGTCTGATTGGCTCTGGGGCCAACGTCCTGACTTTC.